One and the same sample provided the 21 T cell receptor beta chains below, sequenced in a study of T cell responses to AZD1222 COVID-19 vaccine (dated by TCRdb to the early 2020s). What the time point label conveys for this sample: about 28 days (+/-7) after the second vaccine dose. Library method: the immunoSEQ multiplex PCR assay. TCRdb mirrors the immuneACCESS table, restricted to in-frame sequences. Some clones are absent from its copies; in checked studies, under half trace to an unresolved V gene, and the reason for the others is unknown. A total of roughly 67,000 clones appear in this sample, 80% to 90% of them only once. The ten largest clones capture about 28% of the sample. Sequencing was performed on peripheral blood, taken 28 days after the second AZD1222 dose. The source of these receptors is an adult who received the AZD1222 COVID-19 vaccine.

The chain recombines TRBV6-5 with TRBJ2-2; 7 bases agree with TRBD1. The length of the CDR3 is 16 residues. After removal of 4 bases from V and 2 bases from J, the junction contained 7 bases not matched to a gene. CDR1 MNHEY and CDR2 SVGAGI come from the germline V gene. The CDR3 spells CASSSRDSLNTGELFF. The CDR3 bases are TGTGCCAGCAGTTCCCGGGACAGCTTAAACACCGGGGAGCTGTTTTTT.

V is TRBV5-1 and J is TRBJ1-2; D is unclear. The length of the CDR3 is 14 residues. The germline V and J ends were trimmed by 4 bases and 2 bases, with 12 bases remaining between them. Per germline, CDR1 SGHRS and CDR2 YFSETQ. CDR3 nucleotide sequence: TGCGCCAGCAGCCCAGGACCCCAAAACTATGGCTACACCTTC. It translates to CASSPGPQNYGYTF.

V gene TRBV19 combines with J gene TRBJ1-5; the D gene is possibly TRBD1 (5 bases). The V and J ends lost 6 bases and 0 bases respectively, with 15 bases between them. The CDR3 consists of 16 residues. Per the germline V gene, CDR1 is LNHDA and CDR2 is SQIVND (reference sequence). CDR3 region: CASRHRSGNSNQPQHF. The CDR3 bases are TGTGCCAGTAGGCACAGGAGTGGGAATAGCAATCAGCCCCAGCATTTT.

The V call is TRBV3-1 (or the pseudogene TRBV3-2), the J call TRBJ2-5; 9 bases map to TRBD2. In germline, CDR1 is LGHDT, CDR2 YNNKEL (reference sequence). Trimming removed 4 bases from V and 3 bases from J; junction bases left unmatched: 6. The CDR3 has 15 amino acids. The CDR3 nucleotides are TGTGCCAGCAGCCCCCCGACTAGCGGAAAAGAGACCCAGTACTTC. As protein: CASSPPTSGKETQYF.

This chain uses TRBV5-4 with TRBJ1-1; 7 positions match TRBD1. Germline CDR1 is SGHNT and CDR2 is YYREEE (reference sequence). The CDR3 is made up of 15 amino acids. Germline trimming cut 4 bases from V and 4 bases from J; bases unmatched to any gene: 10. The CDR3 reads CASSTNRGLATEAFF. CDR3 nucleotide sequence: TGTGCCAGCAGCACAAACAGGGGTTTGGCCACTGAAGCTTTCTTT.

The chain is built from TRBV29-1 and TRBJ1-5, with 7 bases fitting TRBD1. Trimming removed 6 bases from V and 6 bases from J; junction bases left unmatched: 8. Germline V gene lookup returns CDR1 SQVTM and CDR2 ANQGSEA. The CDR3 sequence is 13 residues long. The CDR3 here is CSVRGNDGQPQHF. The DNA of the CDR3 is TGCAGCGTCAGGGGGAACGATGGTCAGCCCCAGCATTTT.

J is TRBJ2-7 and V is TRBV2; 7 positions match TRBD1. The ends lost 0 bases at V and 4 bases at J; junction bases unmatched: 9. The CDR3 has 16 residues. Germline lookup yields CDR1 SNHLY and CDR2 FYNNEI. The CDR3, as DNA: TGTGCCAGCAGTGAAGCGCTTAGGGACAGAGCATACGAGCAGTACTTC. The encoded protein is CASSEALRDRAYEQYF.

This clone showed up just once. The V and J genes are TRBV11-2 and TRBJ2-1; maybe TRBD2 (5 bases). Trimming stripped 3 bases from V and 6 bases from J, with 12 bases between. The CDR3 totals 14 residues. Germline assignment: CDR1 SGHAT and CDR2 FQNNGV. DNA of the CDR3: TGTGCCAGCAGCTTTGCTAGCTCCGCCAATGAGCAGTTCTTC. It encodes CASSFASSANEQFF.

This chain links TRBV5-1 with TRBJ2-3; D gene unclear. Germline V gene sequence: CDR1 SGHRS, CDR2 YFSETQ. Trimming took 1 base from V and 6 from J, leaving 3 bases between them. The CDR3 length is 11 residues. In DNA, the CDR3 is TGCGCCAGCAGCTTGAAGGATACGCAGTATTTT. It codes for CASSLKDTQYF. The full variable domain, in which reference TRBV5-1 and TRBJ2-3 provide the parts outside the CDR3, is KAGVTQTPRYLIKTRGQQVTLSCSPISGHRSVSWYQQTPGQGLQFLFEYFSETQRNKGNFPGRFSGRQFSNSRSEMNVSTLELGDSALYLCASSLKDTQYFGPGTRLTVL.

The J gene is TRBJ2-1, the V gene TRBV28; a weak D match, TRBD1 (5 bases). Trimming pared 5 bases from V and 4 bases from J, leaving 21 bases between. The V gene's germline CDR1 is MDHEN and CDR2 SYDVKM. The CDR3 runs to 17 residues. This CDR3 is CASSRSKQERRYNEQFF. CDR3 DNA sequence: TGTGCCAGCAGTCGCAGTAAACAGGAGAGAAGATACAATGAGCAGTTCTTC.

The chain is built from TRBV5-5 and TRBJ1-2; possible D gene TRBD1, 6 bases. Germline assignment: CDR1 SGHKS and CDR2 YYEKEE (reference sequence). This CDR3 is built from 17 residues. The V and J ends lost 4 bases and 0 bases respectively, with 19 bases between them. CDR3 amino acids: CASSPHPDRPPNYGYTF. DNA of the CDR3: TGTGCCAGCAGCCCTCACCCGGACAGACCGCCTAACTATGGCTACACCTTC.

The chain uses TRBV5-4 and TRBJ2-3; TRBD2 agrees at 11 bases. In germline, CDR1 is SGHNT, CDR2 YYREEE (reference sequence). The CDR3 spans 15 residues. V gave up 0 bases and J gave up 4 bases; unmatched junction bases: 1. CDR3 sequence (DNA): TGTGCCAGCAGCTTGGGACTAGCGGGATCAGATACGCAGTATTTT. Protein product: CASSLGLAGSDTQYF.

The V and J genes are TRBV25-1 and TRBJ2-7; 8 bases fit TRBD2. V lost 6 bases, J lost 5 bases, and 12 bases stayed unmatched. Germline V gives CDR1 MGHDK, CDR2 SYGVNS. The CDR3 consists of 15 residues. CDR3 in amino acids: CASRRGRRSDDEQYF. For the CDR3, the DNA is TGTGCCAGCAGACGCGGGAGGCGATCGGACGACGAGCAGTACTTC.

V gene TRBV7-9 combines with J gene TRBJ2-7; 8 bases line up with TRBD2. Trimming took 6 bases from V and 1 from J; bases not matched to a gene: 8. The CDR3 contains 15 residues. CDR1 and CDR2 from the germline V gene are SEHNR and FQNEAQ (reference sequence). As DNA, the CDR3 is TGTGCCAGCAGTCCGAGCGGGAGAGGGTCCTACGAGCAGTACTTC. Its translation: CASSPSGRGSYEQYF.

The V gene is TRBV5-1, the J gene TRBJ1-1, with a weak D call TRBD1 (6 bases). Trimming shortened V by 0 bases and J by 6 bases, and 15 bases separated the two germline ends. Germline CDR1 is SGHRS and CDR2 is YFSETQ. The CDR3 sequence is 15 residues long. The CDR3 DNA is TGCGCCAGCAGCTTGGCGGGGGGCGGGAGAGCTGAAGCTTTCTTT. Translating it yields CASSLAGGGRAEAFF. Full variable domain (rest looked up from reference TRBV5-1 and TRBJ1-1): KAGVTQTPRYLIKTRGQQVTLSCSPISGHRSVSWYQQTPGQGLQFLFEYFSETQRNKGNFPGRFSGRQFSNSRSEMNVSTLELGDSALYLCASSLAGGGRAEAFFGQGTRLTVV.

The chain couples TRBV11-3 to TRBJ2-7; a weak D match, TRBD1 (6 bases). The CDR3 is made up of 15 amino acids. The germline V gene encodes CDR1 SGHNT and CDR2 YENEEA. Trimming took 5 bases from V and 6 from J, leaving 20 bases between them. This CDR3 is CASSPSPYRASEQYF. DNA for the CDR3: TGTGCCAGCAGCCCATCCCCATACAGGGCCTCCGAGCAGTACTTC. The full variable domain, in which reference TRBV11-3 and TRBJ2-7 provide the parts outside the CDR3, is EAGVVQSPRYKIIEKKQPVAFWCNPISGHNTLYWYLQNLGQGPELLIRYENEEAVDDSQLPKDRFSAERLKGVDSTLKIQPAELGDSAVYLCASSPSPYRASEQYFGPGTRLTVT.

This chain's CDR3 is CASSNEQGHQPQHF. The DNA for the CDR3 is TGTGCCAGTAGCAATGAACAGGGGCATCAGCCCCAGCATTTT. V and J are TRBV19 and TRBJ1-5; 7 nucleotides line up with TRBD1. Germline V gene data show CDR1 as LNHDA and CDR2 as SQIVND (reference sequence). This CDR3 is 14 amino acids long. V shed 6 bases, J shed 5 bases, and the junction held 7 bases outside the gene matches.

CDR3 sequence reads: CASSTLGAADTQYF. For the CDR3, the DNA is TGTGCCAGCAGTACCCTGGGGGCGGCAGATACGCAGTATTTT. The J gene is TRBJ2-3, the V gene TRBV6-5; a possible D gene is TRBD1 (6 bases). Looked up from germline, CDR1 is MNHEY and CDR2 is SVGAGI. This CDR3 comprises 14 residues. V gave up 5 bases and J gave up 4 bases, with 13 bases separating them.

The genes are TRBV4-1 and TRBJ2-5, with D perhaps matching TRBD2 (5 bases). The CDR3 covers 15 residues. Trimming stripped 4 bases from V and 0 bases from J, with 12 bases between. The germline V gene encodes CDR1 MGHRA and CDR2 YSYEKL. CDR3 sequence: CASSRSGQNQETQYF. In DNA, the CDR3 is TGCGCCAGCAGCCGGAGCGGCCAGAACCAAGAGACCCAGTACTTC.

DNA for the CDR3: TGTGCCAGCAGCATACAACAGGGTTACTATGGCTACACCTTC. Translated, it gives CASSIQQGYYGYTF. The chain links TRBV5-5 to TRBJ1-2; a possible D gene is TRBD1 (6 bases). The CDR3 loop spans 14 amino acids. V lost 4 bases and J lost 3, with 13 bases in between. Germline CDR1 SGHKS, CDR2 YYEKEE (reference sequence).

The chain employs TRBV3-1 (or the pseudogene TRBV3-2) and TRBJ1-1; TRBD1 might be the D (6 bases). Germline V gene sequence: CDR1 LGHDT, CDR2 YNNKEL (reference sequence). Trimming stripped 3 bases from V and 10 bases from J, with 21 bases between. The CDR3 has 15 amino acids. The CDR3 is CASSHSGHTQAGAFF. The CDR3 DNA reads TGTGCCAGCAGCCATTCGGGACATACCCAAGCCGGAGCTTTCTTT.